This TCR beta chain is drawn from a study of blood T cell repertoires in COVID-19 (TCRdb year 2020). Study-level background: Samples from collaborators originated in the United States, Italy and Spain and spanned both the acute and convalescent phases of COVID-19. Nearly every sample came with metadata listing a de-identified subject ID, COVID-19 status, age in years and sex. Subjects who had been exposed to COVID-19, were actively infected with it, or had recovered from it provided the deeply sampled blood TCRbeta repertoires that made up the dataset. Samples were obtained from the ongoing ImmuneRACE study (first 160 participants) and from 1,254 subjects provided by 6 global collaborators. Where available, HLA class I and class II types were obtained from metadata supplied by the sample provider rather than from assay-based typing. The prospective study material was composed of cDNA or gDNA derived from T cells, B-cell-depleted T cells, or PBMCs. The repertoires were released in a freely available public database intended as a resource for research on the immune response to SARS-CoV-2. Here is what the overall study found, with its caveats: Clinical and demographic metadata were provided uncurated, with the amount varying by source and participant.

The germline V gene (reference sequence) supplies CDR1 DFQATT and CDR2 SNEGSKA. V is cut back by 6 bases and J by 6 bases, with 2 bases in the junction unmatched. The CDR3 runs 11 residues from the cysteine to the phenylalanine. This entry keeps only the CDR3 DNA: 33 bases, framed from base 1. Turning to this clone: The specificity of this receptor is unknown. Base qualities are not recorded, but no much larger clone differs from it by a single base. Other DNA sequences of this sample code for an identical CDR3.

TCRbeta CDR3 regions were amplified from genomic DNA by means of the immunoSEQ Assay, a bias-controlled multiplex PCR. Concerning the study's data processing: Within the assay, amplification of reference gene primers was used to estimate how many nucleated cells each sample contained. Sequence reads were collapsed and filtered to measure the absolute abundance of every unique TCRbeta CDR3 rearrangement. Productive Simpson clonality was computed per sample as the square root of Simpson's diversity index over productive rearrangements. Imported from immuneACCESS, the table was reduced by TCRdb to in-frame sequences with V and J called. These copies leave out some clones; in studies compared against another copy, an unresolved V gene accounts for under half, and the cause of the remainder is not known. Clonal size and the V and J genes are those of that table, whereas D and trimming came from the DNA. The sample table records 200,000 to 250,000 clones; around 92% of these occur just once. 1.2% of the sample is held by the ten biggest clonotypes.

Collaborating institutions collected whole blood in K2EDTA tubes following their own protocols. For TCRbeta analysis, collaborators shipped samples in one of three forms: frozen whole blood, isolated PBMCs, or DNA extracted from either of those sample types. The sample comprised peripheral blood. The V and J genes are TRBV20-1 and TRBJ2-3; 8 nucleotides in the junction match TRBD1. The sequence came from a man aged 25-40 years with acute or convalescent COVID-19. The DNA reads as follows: TGCAGTGCCAGACAGGGGGATACGCAGTATTTT. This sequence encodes CSARQGDTQYF.